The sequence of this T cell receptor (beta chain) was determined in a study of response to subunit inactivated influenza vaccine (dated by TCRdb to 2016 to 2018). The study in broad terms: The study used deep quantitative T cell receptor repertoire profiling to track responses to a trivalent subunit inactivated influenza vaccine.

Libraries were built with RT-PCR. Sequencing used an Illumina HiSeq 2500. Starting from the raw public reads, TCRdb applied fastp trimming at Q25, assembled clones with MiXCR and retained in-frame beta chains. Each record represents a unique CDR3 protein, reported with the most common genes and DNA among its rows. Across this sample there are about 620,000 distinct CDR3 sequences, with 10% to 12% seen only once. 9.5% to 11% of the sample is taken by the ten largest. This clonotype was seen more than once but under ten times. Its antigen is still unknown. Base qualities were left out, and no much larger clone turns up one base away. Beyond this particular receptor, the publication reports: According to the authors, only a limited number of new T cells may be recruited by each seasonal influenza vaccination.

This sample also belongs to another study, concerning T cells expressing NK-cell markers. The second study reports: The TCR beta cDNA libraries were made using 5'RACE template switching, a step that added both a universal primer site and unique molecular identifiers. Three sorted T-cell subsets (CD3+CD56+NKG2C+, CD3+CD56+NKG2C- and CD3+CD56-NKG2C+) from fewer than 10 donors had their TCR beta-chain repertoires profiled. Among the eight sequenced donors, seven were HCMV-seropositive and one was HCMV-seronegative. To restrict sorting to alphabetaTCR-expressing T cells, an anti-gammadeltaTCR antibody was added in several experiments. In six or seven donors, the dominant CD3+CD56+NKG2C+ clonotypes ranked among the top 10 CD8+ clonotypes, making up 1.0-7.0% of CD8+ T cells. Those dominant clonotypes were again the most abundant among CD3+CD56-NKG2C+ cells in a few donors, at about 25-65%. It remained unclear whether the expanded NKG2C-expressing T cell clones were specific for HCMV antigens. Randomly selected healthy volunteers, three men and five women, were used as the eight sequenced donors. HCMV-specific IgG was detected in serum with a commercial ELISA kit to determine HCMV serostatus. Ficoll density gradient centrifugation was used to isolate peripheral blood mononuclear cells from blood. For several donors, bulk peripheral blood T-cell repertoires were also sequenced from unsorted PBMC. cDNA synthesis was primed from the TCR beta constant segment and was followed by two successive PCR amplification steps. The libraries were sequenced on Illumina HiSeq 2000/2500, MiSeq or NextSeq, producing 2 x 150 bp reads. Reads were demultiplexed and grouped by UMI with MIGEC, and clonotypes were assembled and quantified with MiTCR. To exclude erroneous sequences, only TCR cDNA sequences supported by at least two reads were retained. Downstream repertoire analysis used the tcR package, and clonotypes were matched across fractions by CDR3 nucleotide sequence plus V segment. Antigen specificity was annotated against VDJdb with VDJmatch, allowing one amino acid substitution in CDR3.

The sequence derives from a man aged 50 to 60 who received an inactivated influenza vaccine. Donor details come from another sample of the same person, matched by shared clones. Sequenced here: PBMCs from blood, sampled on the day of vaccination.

The CDR3 amino acid sequence is: CSVAGRPRDEQYF. The nucleotide sequence reads as follows: TGCAGCGTTGCTGGTCGGCCCCGCGACGAGCAGTACTTC. The receptor chain draws on TRBV29-1 and TRBJ2-7; the D gene assignment is ambiguous. CDR1 SQVTM and CDR2 ANQGSEA were looked up in the germline V gene. From its cysteine to its phenylalanine, the CDR3 spans 13 amino acids. Here the CDR3 DNA is all that survives: 39 bases in frame from base 1. V loses 4 bases, J loses 5 bases, and the germline ends lie 15 bases apart.